This entry lists 27 T cell receptor beta chains sequenced from one sample in a study of preoperative IRX-2 immunotherapy in early breast cancer. Treatment defined: preoperative locoregional IRX-2 cytokine immunotherapy. TCRdb's copy holds only in-frame clones and misses some; the assay was immunoSEQ multiplex PCR. The profile covers roughly 99,000 clones, with 70% to 90% appearing a single time and roughly 2% taken by the ten largest. The source was tumor tissue, collected after IRX-2 immunotherapy. The receptors shown here come from a human donor with breast cancer.

This clone was found once. The rearrangement links TRBV5-1 to TRBJ2-1; D perhaps matches TRBD2 (5 bases). Trimming left V 2 bases short and J 0 bases short, with 9 bases between. In germline, CDR1 is SGHRS, CDR2 YFSETQ. This CDR3 contains 15 residues. In DNA, the CDR3 is TGCGCCAGCAGCTTAGAGCGGAGCTCCTACAATGAGCAGTTCTTC. This codes for CASSLERSSYNEQFF.

The gene calls are TRBV28 and TRBJ1-2; D not certain. The V and J ends lost 5 bases and 5 bases respectively, with 9 bases between them. This CDR3 is 12 amino acids long. Germline lookup yields CDR1 MDHEN and CDR2 SYDVKM. CDR3 sequence (DNA): TGTGCCAGCAGTGCACAATCGTATGGCTACACCTTC. This translates into CASSAQSYGYTF.

The rearrangement joins TRBV5-1 to TRBJ2-2; 8 bases align to TRBD2. J lost 4 bases, V lost 1 base, and 6 bases had no gene match. The CDR3 totals 16 residues. Germline V gene data show CDR1 as SGHRS and CDR2 as YFSETQ. CDR3 region: CASSLSTSGATGELFF. CDR3 DNA sequence: TGCGCCAGCAGCTTGTCTACTAGCGGAGCCACCGGGGAGCTGTTTTTT.

This chain uses TRBV29-1 with TRBJ1-1; no clear D gene. V lost 7 bases, J lost 0 bases, and 15 bases lay in between. The length of the CDR3 is 14 residues. Germline V gives CDR1 SQVTM, CDR2 ANQGSEA. Here the CDR3 reads CSASVAEMNTEAFF. The CDR3 nucleotides read TGCAGCGCGAGCGTGGCGGAAATGAACACTGAAGCTTTCTTT.

The chain couples TRBV28 to TRBJ1-1; unclear D gene. V shed 3 bases and J shed 7 bases, with 18 bases lying between them. This CDR3 is built from 15 residues. Germline lookup yields CDR1 MDHEN and CDR2 SYDVKM. In nucleotides, the CDR3 is TGTGCCAGCAGTTTCACACACCCGACGGTCCGTGAAGCTTTCTTT. This codes for CASSFTHPTVREAFF.

The chain carries TRBV28 and TRBJ2-3; D not resolved. Trimming cost V 3 bases and J 0 bases, with 7 bases left between them. Looked up from germline, CDR1 is MDHEN and CDR2 is SYDVKM. This CDR3 contains 14 residues. CDR3 DNA sequence: TGTGCCAGCAGTTTGGACGGCAGCACAGATACGCAGTATTTT. Translating gives CASSLDGSTDTQYF.

This clone was seen only once. The chain couples TRBV2 to TRBJ1-2; tentative D call: TRBD1 (5 bases). The V gene's germline CDR1 is SNHLY and CDR2 FYNNEI. Trimming pared 2 bases from V and 5 bases from J, leaving 15 bases between. The length of the CDR3 is 15 residues. Here the CDR3 DNA reads TGTGCCAGCAGTGAATATGGGGGATTTGGGTATGGCTACACCTTC. Its protein is CASSEYGGFGYGYTF.

The J gene is TRBJ1-1, the V gene TRBV29-1; TRBD1 aligns across 8 bases. This CDR3 is built from 17 residues. Unmatched junction bases numbered 17, after V lost 1 base and J lost 7 bases. Germline V gene sequence: CDR1 SQVTM, CDR2 ANQGSEA. CDR3 bases: TGCAGCGTTGAAGGGCCAGGATCCGGGACAGGAATGGGTGAAGCTTTCTTT. It yields the protein CSVEGPGSGTGMGEAFF.

The chain employs TRBV19 and TRBJ1-2; no clear D gene. CDR3 length: 15 residues. Germline lookup yields CDR1 LNHDA and CDR2 SQIVND (reference sequence). The V end was cut by 1 base, the J end by 2 bases, with 11 bases between. This CDR3 is CASSIASALNYGYTF. Written as DNA, the CDR3 is TGTGCCAGTAGTATAGCGTCCGCTCTCAACTATGGCTACACCTTC.

This rearrangement joins TRBV5-1 to TRBJ2-2; 11 bases line up with TRBD2. The germline V gene encodes CDR1 SGHRS and CDR2 YFSETQ. V dropped 2 bases and J dropped 1; count of bases not matched to a gene: 1. This CDR3 contains 16 residues. Written as DNA, the CDR3 is TGCGCCAGCAGCTTTACTAGCGGGAGGAACACCGGGGAGCTGTTTTTT. This translates into CASSFTSGRNTGELFF.

The gene calls are TRBV19 and TRBJ1-6; 10 bases are shared with TRBD1. This CDR3 spans 14 amino acids. Germline V gene sequence: CDR1 LNHDA, CDR2 SQIVND (reference sequence). Germline trimming cut 6 bases from V and 10 bases from J; bases unmatched to any gene: 6. This CDR3 reads CASSPGTGASPLHF. The DNA for the CDR3 is TGTGCCAGTAGCCCCGGGACAGGGGCCTCACCCCTCCACTTT.

The chain recombines TRBV6-8 with TRBJ2-7; TRBD1 agrees at 8 bases. V trimming: 7 bases; J trimming: 2 bases; junction bases outside the gene matches: 7. The CDR3 runs 14 residues. In germline, CDR1 is MNHGY, CDR2 SAAAGT. CDR3 DNA: TGTGCCAGCACGGCGCAGGGGGCTCCCTACGAGCAGTACTTC. Translating gives CASTAQGAPYEQYF.

The rearrangement joins TRBV28 to TRBJ1-1; 8 nucleotides line up with TRBD1. This CDR3 region has 15 residues. V trimming: 7 bases; J trimming: 1 base; junction bases outside the gene matches: 8. Germline CDR1 is MDHEN and CDR2 is SYDVKM. The CDR3 bases are TGTGCCAGCACCACAACGGGGACAGGGAACACTGAAGCTTTCTTT. Encoded protein: CASTTTGTGNTEAFF.

The genes are TRBV5-1 and TRBJ1-1; 9 bases match TRBD1. Losses at the gene ends were 4 bases for V and 5 bases for J; bases not matched to a gene: 6. CDR1 and CDR2 from the germline V gene are SGHRS and YFSETQ. The CDR3 spans 14 residues. DNA of the CDR3: TGCGCCAGCAGCATCGGGACAGGGTATACTGAAGCTTTCTTT. Protein sequence: CASSIGTGYTEAFF. Filled out from reference TRBV5-1 and TRBJ1-1, the complete variable domain reads KAGVTQTPRYLIKTRGQQVTLSCSPISGHRSVSWYQQTPGQGLQFLFEYFSETQRNKGNFPGRFSGRQFSNSRSEMNVSTLELGDSALYLCASSIGTGYTEAFFGQGTRLTVV.

The chain is built from TRBV14 and TRBJ2-1; D gene ambiguous. The CDR3 loop spans 11 amino acids. V dropped 1 base and J dropped 9 bases, with 4 bases sitting between them. Germline V gene data show CDR1 as SGHDN and CDR2 as FVKESK. CDR3 amino acids: CASSQGLEQFF. CDR3 in DNA: TGTGCCAGCAGCCAAGGACTTGAGCAGTTCTTC.

The chain couples TRBV5-1 to TRBJ2-3; 8 positions match TRBD2. The germline CDR1 and CDR2 sequences are SGHRS and YFSETQ. The CDR3 loop spans 16 amino acids. J gave up 1 base and V 0 bases, and 4 bases lay outside the gene matches. The CDR3 region is CASSLVGSGGTDTQYF. The CDR3 nucleotides are TGCGCCAGCAGCTTGGTGGGTAGCGGGGGCACAGATACGCAGTATTTT. The full variable domain, completed using reference TRBV5-1 and TRBJ2-3, is KAGVTQTPRYLIKTRGQQVTLSCSPISGHRSVSWYQQTPGQGLQFLFEYFSETQRNKGNFPGRFSGRQFSNSRSEMNVSTLELGDSALYLCASSLVGSGGTDTQYFGPGTRLTVL.

This clone was observed once. The chain is built from TRBV19 and TRBJ2-7; a possible D gene is TRBD2 (5 bases). The CDR3 extends over 16 amino acids. CDR1 LNHDA and CDR2 SQIVND come from the germline V gene (reference sequence). The V gene lost 2 bases and the J gene lost 6 bases, with 20 bases spanning the gap. The CDR3 DNA reads as TGTGCCAGTAGTATAAGACGACCCGGGCAGGAGGCCGAGCAGTACTTC. Its protein is CASSIRRPGQEAEQYF.

The chain recombines TRBV6-8 with TRBJ2-7; TRBD2 agrees at 11 bases. The germline V gene encodes CDR1 MNHGY and CDR2 SAAAGT. The CDR3 consists of 15 residues. Trimming at V came to 5 bases and at J to 3 bases, leaving 6 bases not matched to a gene. CDR3 loop: CASSPRLAGIYEQYF. The CDR3 DNA reads as TGTGCCAGCAGTCCAAGACTAGCGGGGATCTACGAGCAGTACTTC.

This clone was observed a few times. The genes are TRBV12-2 and TRBJ1-3; the D call in the table, TRBD1, was not verified against the DNA. TRBV12-2 is reported as a pseudogene. This CDR3 region has 14 residues. The CDR3 protein is CAIQPFNSGNTIYF. CDR3 in DNA: TGTGCCATACAGCCCTTTAACTCTGGAAACACCATATATTTT.

V and J are TRBV18 and TRBJ1-1; D gene uncertain. Trimming removed 3 bases at V and 3 bases at J, with 8 bases between. Germline CDR1 reads KGHSH; CDR2 reads LQKENI. The CDR3 extends over 13 amino acids. CDR3 residues: CASSPLEHTEAFF. Written as DNA, the CDR3 is TGTGCCAGCTCACCTTTAGAACACACTGAAGCTTTCTTT.

The CDR3 bases are TGTGCCAGTTCACAGGGGGCAATGGCTGAAGCTTTCTTT. Encoded protein: CASSQGAMAEAFF. The chain recombines TRBV19 with TRBJ1-1; 9 positions agree with TRBD1. The CDR3 extends over 13 amino acids. Per germline, CDR1 LNHDA and CDR2 SQIVND (reference sequence). Germline trimming cut 8 bases from V and 6 bases from J; bases unmatched to any gene: 7.

The chain employs TRBV9 and TRBJ1-4; D gene ambiguous. This CDR3 has 14 amino acids. Germline V gene data show CDR1 as SGDLS and CDR2 as YYNGEE. The V end was cut by 5 bases, the J end by 7 bases, with 15 bases between. CDR3 DNA: TGTGCCAGCAGTGGAACGGTGCCTCCTGAAAAACTGTTTTTT. Protein product: CASSGTVPPEKLFF.

This sequence joins TRBV30 and TRBJ1-4; 12 bases line up with TRBD1. Trimming at V came to 4 bases and at J to 7 bases, leaving 10 bases not matched to a gene. Germline V lookup: CDR1 GTSNPN, CDR2 SVGIG (reference sequence). The CDR3 is made up of 16 amino acids. CDR3 sequence (DNA): TGTGCCTGGACTTCCGGGACAGGGGGCGAGAGTGAAAAACTGTTTTTT. Protein sequence: CAWTSGTGGESEKLFF.

The table lists this clone with a count of one. The V gene is TRBV5-1, the J gene TRBJ1-2, with TRBD1 matching over 9 bases. CDR1 SGHRS and CDR2 YFSETQ come from the germline V gene. The CDR3 totals 14 residues. The junction had 3 bases not matched to a gene; V was cut back by 4 bases and J by 2 bases. DNA of the CDR3: TGCGCCAGCAGCGGCGGGACAGGGAACTATGGCTACACCTTC. This sequence encodes CASSGGTGNYGYTF.

This clone came up once. The gene calls are TRBV19 and TRBJ1-1, with D unclear. Germline V gene sequence: CDR1 LNHDA, CDR2 SQIVND (reference sequence). V lost 3 bases to trimming and J lost 1 base, with 6 bases between them. CDR3 length equals 13 residues. DNA for the CDR3: TGTGCCAGTAGTATCTTTCCGAACACTGAAGCTTTCTTT. Its protein product is CASSIFPNTEAFF.

This chain links TRBV5-1 with TRBJ2-2; no firm D call. Germline V gene data show CDR1 as SGHRS and CDR2 as YFSETQ. V was trimmed by 0 bases and J by 5 bases, leaving 11 bases between them. This CDR3 has 15 residues. In nucleotides, the CDR3 is TGCGCCAGCAGCTTGGCCCCAGCACCGACCGGGGAGCTGTTTTTT. This codes for CASSLAPAPTGELFF.

Notes on this clone: The junction departs from germline at one end; a sequencing error may be responsible. V usage is TRBV18 and J usage is TRBJ1-2; no reliable D call. CDR1 KGHSH and CDR2 LQKENI come from the germline V gene. The CDR3 has 12 amino acids. The CDR3 coding sequence is TGTGCCAGCTCACAAGTTGATGGCCCCGCTGTCTTC. Amino acids: CASSQVDGPAVF.